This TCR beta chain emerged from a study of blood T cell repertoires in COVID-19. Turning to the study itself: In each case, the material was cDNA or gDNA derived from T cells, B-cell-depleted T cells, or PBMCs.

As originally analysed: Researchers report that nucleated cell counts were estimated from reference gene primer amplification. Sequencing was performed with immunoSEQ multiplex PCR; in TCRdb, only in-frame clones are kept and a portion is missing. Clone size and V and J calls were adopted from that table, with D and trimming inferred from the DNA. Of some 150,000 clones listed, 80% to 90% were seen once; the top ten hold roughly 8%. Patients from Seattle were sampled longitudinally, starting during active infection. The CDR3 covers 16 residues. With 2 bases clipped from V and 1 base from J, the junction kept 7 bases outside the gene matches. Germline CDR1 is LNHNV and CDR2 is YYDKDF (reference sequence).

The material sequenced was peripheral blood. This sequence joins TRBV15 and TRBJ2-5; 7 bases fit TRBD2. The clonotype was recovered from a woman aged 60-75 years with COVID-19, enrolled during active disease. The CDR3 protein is CATSRRDYVGQETQYF. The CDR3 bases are TGTGCCACCAGCAGAAGGGACTACGTGGGCCAAGAGACCCAGTACTTC.